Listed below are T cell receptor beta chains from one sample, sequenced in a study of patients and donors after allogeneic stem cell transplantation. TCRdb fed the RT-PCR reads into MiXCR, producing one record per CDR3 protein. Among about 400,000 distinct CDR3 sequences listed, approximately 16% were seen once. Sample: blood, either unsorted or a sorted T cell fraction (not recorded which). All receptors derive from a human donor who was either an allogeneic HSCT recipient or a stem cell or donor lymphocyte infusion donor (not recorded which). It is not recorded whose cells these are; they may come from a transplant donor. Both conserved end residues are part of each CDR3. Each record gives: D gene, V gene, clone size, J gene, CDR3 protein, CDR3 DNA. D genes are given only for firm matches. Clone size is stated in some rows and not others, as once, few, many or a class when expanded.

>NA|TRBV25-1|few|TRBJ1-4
CASSESGPHNEKLFF
TGTGCCAGCAGTGAATCAGGGCCCCATAATGAAAAACTGTTTTTT
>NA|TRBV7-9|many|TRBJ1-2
CASSSSLPSSGYTF
TGTGCCAGCAGCTCCTCCCTGCCATCCTCAGGCTACACCTTC
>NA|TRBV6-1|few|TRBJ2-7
CASSAGFPTYEQYF
TGTGCCAGCAGTGCCGGGTTCCCCACCTACGAGCAGTACTTC
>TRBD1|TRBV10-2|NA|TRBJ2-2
CASSERGTGGDGELFF
TGCGCCAGCAGTGAGAGGGGGACAGGGGGCGACGGGGAGCTGTTTTTT
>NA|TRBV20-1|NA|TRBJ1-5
CSARGLESNQPQHF
TGCAGTGCTCGGGGGCTGGAGAGCAATCAGCCCCAGCATTTT
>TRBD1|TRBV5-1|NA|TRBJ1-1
CASSLNRQGSTEAFF
TGCGCCAGCAGCCTTAATCGACAGGGGAGCACTGAAGCTTTCTTT
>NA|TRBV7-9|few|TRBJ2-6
CASSPRVAGANVLTF
TGTGCCAGCAGCCCGAGGGTGGCTGGGGCCAACGTCCTGACTTTC
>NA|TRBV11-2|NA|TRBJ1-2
CASSLGRGGRNYGYTF
TGTGCCAGCAGCTTAGGAAGGGGGGGAAGGAATTATGGCTACACCTTC
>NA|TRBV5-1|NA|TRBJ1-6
CASSLTGIHNSPLHF
TGCGCCAGCAGCTTGACAGGGATCCATAATTCACCCCTCCACTTT
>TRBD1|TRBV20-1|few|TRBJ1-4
CSALRTGNEKLFF
TGCAGTGCTTTAAGGACAGGGAACGAAAAACTGTTTTTT
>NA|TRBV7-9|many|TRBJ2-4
CASSLNLAKNIQYF
TGTGCCAGCAGCTTAAACCTAGCCAAAAACATTCAGTACTTC
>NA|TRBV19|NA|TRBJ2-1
CASSPGTIYNEQFF
TGTGCCAGTAGTCCCGGGACCATCTACAATGAGCAGTTCTTC
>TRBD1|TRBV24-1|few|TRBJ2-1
CATSDFKTGAYNEQFF
TGTGCCACCAGTGATTTCAAGACAGGGGCCTACAATGAGCAGTTCTTC
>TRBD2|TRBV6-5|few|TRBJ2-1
CASSYGIAGIYNEQFF
TGTGCCAGCAGTTACGGCATAGCGGGGATCTACAATGAGCAGTTCTTC
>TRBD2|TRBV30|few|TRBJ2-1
CAWVTSGRGEQFF
TGTGCCTGGGTCACTAGCGGGAGGGGTGAGCAGTTCTTC
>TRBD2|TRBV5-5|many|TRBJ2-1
CASSLEGLASNEQFF
TGTGCCAGCAGCTTGGAAGGACTAGCGAGTAATGAGCAGTTCTTC
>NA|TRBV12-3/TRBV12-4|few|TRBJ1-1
CASSFPKDATEAFF
TGTGCCAGCAGTTTCCCCAAGGACGCCACTGAAGCTTTCTTT
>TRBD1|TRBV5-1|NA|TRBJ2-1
CASSLARTGDYNEQFF
TGCGCCAGCAGCTTGGCCCGGACAGGGGATTACAATGAGCAGTTCTTC
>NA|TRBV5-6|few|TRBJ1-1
CASSFKGTEAFF
TGTGCCAGCAGCTTTAAGGGCACTGAAGCTTTCTTT
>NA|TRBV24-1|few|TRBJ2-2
CATSEHNRVGTGELFF
TGTGCCACCAGTGAACACAACAGGGTGGGCACCGGGGAGCTGTTTTTT
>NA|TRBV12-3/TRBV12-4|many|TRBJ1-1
CASRDRHEAFF
TGTGCCAGCAGAGACCGTCATGAAGCTTTCTTT
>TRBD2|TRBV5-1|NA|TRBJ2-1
CASSFCGGWWHEQFF
TGCGCCAGCAGCTTTTGCGGGGGGTGGTGGCATGAGCAGTTCTTC
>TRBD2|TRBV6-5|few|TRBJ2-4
CASSYGRSLAGVNIQYF
TGTGCCAGCAGTTACGGTCGAAGTCTAGCGGGGGTGAACATTCAGTACTTC